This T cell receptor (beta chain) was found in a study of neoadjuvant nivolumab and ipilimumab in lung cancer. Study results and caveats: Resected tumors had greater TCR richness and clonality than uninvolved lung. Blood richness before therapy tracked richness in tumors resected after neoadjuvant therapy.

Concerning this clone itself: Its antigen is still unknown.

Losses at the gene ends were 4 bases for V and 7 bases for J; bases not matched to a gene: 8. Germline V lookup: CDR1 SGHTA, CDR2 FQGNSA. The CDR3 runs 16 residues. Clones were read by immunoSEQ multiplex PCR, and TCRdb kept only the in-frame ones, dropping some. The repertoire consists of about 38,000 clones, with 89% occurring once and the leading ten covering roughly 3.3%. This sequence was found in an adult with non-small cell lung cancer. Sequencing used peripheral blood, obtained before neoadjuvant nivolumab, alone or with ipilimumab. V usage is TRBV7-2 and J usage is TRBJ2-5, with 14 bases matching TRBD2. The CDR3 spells CASSSRTSGGYTTQYF. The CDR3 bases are TGTGCCAGCAGCTCGAGGACTAGCGGGGGGTATACGACCCAGTACTTC.